The 28 T cell receptor beta chains presented below share a single source sample, sequenced in a study of Graves' ophthalmopathy and Graves' hyperthyroidism. Researchers took RNA transcripts and amplified TCR beta CDR3 regions from them. A first-round RT-PCR used HTBI primers, followed by a second-round multiplex PCR. MiXCR was run by TCRdb on the multiplex PCR reads, yielding one entry per CDR3 protein. The data hold 650,000 to 900,000 distinct CDR3 sequences, with 40% observed a single time. Source material: peripheral blood. These receptors were obtained from an adult man with Graves' ophthalmopathy.

Regarding this clonotype: The final CDR3 position lacks the conserved phenylalanine or tryptophan, pointing to a likely read error. The chain has TRBV7-9 and TRBJ1-1; D is unclear. CDR3 length: 15 amino acids. V was pared by 3 bases and J by 2 bases, with 13 bases between. Germline CDR1 SEHNR, CDR2 FQNEAQ (reference sequence). CDR3 coding DNA: TGTGCCAGCAGCTTGTCCCCACGTGGAAACACTGAAGCTTTCTCT. Protein: CASSLSPRGNTEAFS.

The genes are TRBV15 and TRBJ2-3; 7 nucleotides align to TRBD2. The J segment lost 2 bases and the V segment lost 7 bases, leaving 6 bases of the junction unmatched. The CDR3 is made up of 14 amino acids. Per the germline V gene, CDR1 is LNHNV and CDR2 is YYDKDF (reference sequence). The CDR3 is CATTAGLSTDTQYF. CDR3 DNA sequence: TGTGCCACCACCGCGGGACTATCCACAGATACGCAGTATTTT.

The rearrangement links TRBV7-9 to TRBJ1-2; weak D call: TRBD1 (5 bases). CDR1 and CDR2 from the germline V gene are SEHNR and FQNEAQ (reference sequence). This CDR3 is 17 amino acids long. Deletions cut 6 bases from V and 7 bases from J, with 27 bases between. The CDR3 protein is CASSHQGSEGRARGYTF. CDR3 coding DNA: TGTGCCAGCAGTCATCAGGGTTCAGAGGGACGGGCTCGTGGCTACACCTTC.

The rearrangement joins TRBV29-1 to TRBJ2-7, with 7 bases identical to TRBD2. Looked up from germline, CDR1 is SQVTM and CDR2 is ANQGSEA. The CDR3 has 13 amino acids. The CDR3 DNA is TGCAGTGCTCCAGCGGGACCAACCTACGAGCAGTACTTC. This gives the protein CSAPAGPTYEQYF.

This clonotype was counted at least ten times. The chain has TRBV7-9 and TRBJ2-7, with D perhaps TRBD1 (5 bases). The CDR3 runs 15 residues. The ends were cut back, 3 bases at V and 4 bases at J, with 16 bases in the middle. Per the germline V gene, CDR1 is SEHNR and CDR2 is FQNEAQ (reference sequence). Written as DNA, the CDR3 is TGTGCCAGCAGCTTGGGCAGGGTCTTACCATACGAGCAGTACTTC. Residues: CASSLGRVLPYEQYF.

This clonotype was recorded at least ten times. The chain is built from TRBV7-9 and TRBJ2-5; D call uncertain. V lost 4 bases to trimming and J lost 1 base, with 13 bases between them. CDR3 length equals 15 residues. In germline, CDR1 is SEHNR, CDR2 FQNEAQ (reference sequence). CDR3 loop: CASSSDLVGQETQYF. CDR3 in DNA: TGTGCCAGCAGCTCAGATTTGGTGGGCCAAGAGACCCAGTACTTC.

This clonotype was seen at least ten times. The V gene is TRBV29-1, the J gene TRBJ2-7, with 10 bases that match TRBD1. The CDR3 totals 13 residues. V trimming: 7 bases; J trimming: 6 bases; junction bases outside the gene matches: 9. CDR1 and CDR2 from the germline V gene are SQVTM and ANQGSEA. This CDR3 is CSARQGARREQYF. The CDR3 bases are TGCAGCGCCCGACAGGGGGCACGTCGCGAGCAGTACTTC.

This chain's CDR3 is CAISELVTANQPQHF. Written as DNA, the CDR3 is TGTGCCATCAGTGAACTTGTGACAGCTAATCAGCCCCAGCATTTT. The chain has TRBV10-3 and TRBJ1-5; TRBD1 might be the D (5 bases). Germline-derived CDR1 and CDR2 are ENHRY and SYGVKD. The CDR3 is 15 amino acids. With 3 bases removed from V and 4 bases from J, the gap between germline ends came to 13 bases.

At least ten counts were recorded for this clonotype. The chain uses TRBV24-1 and TRBJ1-2; D is uncertain. From germline, CDR1 is KGHDR and CDR2 SFDVKD. V dropped 1 base and J dropped 2 bases, with 7 bases sitting between them. The CDR3 is made up of 14 amino acids. The CDR3 DNA is TGTGCCACCAGTGATTTAGTGTCGAACTATGGCTACACCTTC. Protein product: CATSDLVSNYGYTF.

This clonotype was recorded many times. The V gene is TRBV7-8, the J gene TRBJ1-2; 12 bases fit TRBD1. CDR1 SGHVS and CDR2 FQNEAQ come from the germline V gene. J gave up 8 bases and V 3 bases, and 7 bases lay outside the gene matches. The CDR3 covers 15 residues. CDR3 residues: CASSFRRDRGQGYTF. The CDR3 DNA reads TGTGCCAGCAGCTTTCGCCGGGACAGGGGGCAAGGCTACACCTTC.

The CDR3 DNA sequence: TGTGCCATCAGTGAGTCAATTTCCGGGACAGGGAACTATGGCTACACCTTC. Its protein product is CAISESISGTGNYGYTF. J is TRBJ1-2 and V is TRBV10-3; 9 bases map to TRBD1. This CDR3 has 17 residues. Germline CDR1 is ENHRY and CDR2 is SYGVKD. V shed 0 bases, J shed 2 bases, and the junction held 7 bases outside the gene matches.

This chain uses TRBV2 with TRBJ2-7; D gene unclear. Germline V gene sequence: CDR1 SNHLY, CDR2 FYNNEI. The CDR3 contains 10 residues. The DNA for the CDR3 is TGTGCTAGGCAGCAGTTCGAGCAGTACTTC. Translated, it gives CARQQFEQYF. Supplemented by reference TRBV2 and TRBJ2-7, the full variable domain reads EPEVTQTPSHQVTQMGQEVILRCVPISNHLYFYWYRQILGQKVEFLVSFYNNEISEKSEIFDDQFSVERPDGSNFTLKIRSTKLEDSAMYFCARQQFEQYFGPGTRLTVT.

The table lists this clonotype with many counts. This sequence joins TRBV7-2 and TRBJ2-7; D possibly corresponds to TRBD2 (5 bases). There are 12 residues in the CDR3. Germline V lookup: CDR1 SGHTA, CDR2 FQGNSA. Trimming pared 1 base from V and 5 bases from J, leaving 6 bases between. The CDR3 DNA reads as TGTGCCAGCAGCTTAGGTAGCGACGAGCAGTACTTC. Encoded protein: CASSLGSDEQYF. The whole variable domain, filled in from reference TRBV7-2 and TRBJ2-7, reads GAGVSQSPSNKVTEKGKDVELRCDPISGHTALYWYRQSLGQGLEFLIYFQGNSAPDKSGLPSDRFSAERTGGSVSTLTIQRTQQEDSAVYLCASSLGSDEQYFGPGTRLTVT.

V gene TRBV24-1 combines with J gene TRBJ1-5; D not resolved. The CDR3 extends over 13 amino acids. Germline CDR1 and CDR2: KGHDR and SFDVKD. With 12 bases removed from V and 4 bases from J, the gap between germline ends came to 15 bases. The CDR3 DNA follows: TGTGCCTGGAACGCAGAAGATAATCAGCCCCAGCATTTT. Its translation is CAWNAEDNQPQHF.

This sequence joins TRBV2 and TRBJ2-5; D gene ambiguous. With 5 bases removed from V and 7 bases from J, the gap between germline ends came to 8 bases. Germline V CDR1 and CDR2: SNHLY, FYNNEI. The CDR3 sequence is 11 residues long. The CDR3 sequence: CASSRGVTQYF. The CDR3 nucleotides are TGTGCCAGCAGTAGAGGTGTGACCCAGTACTTC. The full variable domain, completed using reference TRBV2 and TRBJ2-5, is EPEVTQTPSHQVTQMGQEVILRCVPISNHLYFYWYRQILGQKVEFLVSFYNNEISEKSEIFDDQFSVERPDGSNFTLKIRSTKLEDSAMYFCASSRGVTQYFGPGTRLLVL.

This clonotype has only a few counts. The chain combines TRBV20-1 with TRBJ1-2; no definite D call. Germline assignment: CDR1 DFQATT and CDR2 SNEGSKA (reference sequence). V lost 0 bases and J 2 bases, leaving 13 bases between the germline ends. This CDR3 is built from 15 residues. The CDR3 DNA reads TGCAGTGCTAGAGATAGTCCAGGATACAACTATGGCTACACCTTC. It yields the protein CSARDSPGYNYGYTF.

This clonotype was recorded a few times. The V gene is TRBV7-2, the J gene TRBJ2-5, with 13 bases fitting TRBD2. J was trimmed by 5 bases and V by 6 bases; bases with no gene match: 9. Germline V CDR1 and CDR2: SGHTA, FQGNSA. This CDR3 has 16 amino acids. CDR3 amino acids: CASRSGTSGIRETQYF. DNA of the CDR3: TGTGCCAGCAGATCCGGGACTAGCGGGATCAGGGAGACCCAGTACTTC. The full variable domain, completed using reference TRBV7-2 and TRBJ2-5, is GAGVSQSPSNKVTEKGKDVELRCDPISGHTALYWYRQSLGQGLEFLIYFQGNSAPDKSGLPSDRFSAERTGGSVSTLTIQRTQQEDSAVYLCASRSGTSGIRETQYFGPGTRLLVL.

This clonotype was picked up a small number of times. The chain carries TRBV4-3 and TRBJ2-5; 9 positions agree with TRBD2. The CDR3 is 16 amino acids. Per the germline V gene, CDR1 is LGHNA and CDR2 is YSLEER. With 8 bases clipped from V and 0 bases from J, the junction kept 10 bases outside the gene matches. CDR3 in amino acids: CASSDVAGANQETQYF. The CDR3 DNA follows: TGCGCCAGCTCGGACGTAGCGGGAGCCAACCAAGAGACCCAGTACTTC.

To note about this clonotype: One base away lies a much larger clone, so this may be a sequencing read error. J is TRBJ2-6 and V is TRBV7-2; TRBD1 aligns across 7 bases. Germline CDR1 SGHTA, CDR2 FQGNSA. The CDR3 totals 18 residues. The CDR3 DNA reads TGTGCCAGCAGCCTCCGGACAGGAACCTTCTCTGGGGCCAACGTCCCGACTTTC. This encodes CASSLRTGTFSGANVPTF.

This clonotype was seen only a few times. The chain is built from TRBV7-9 and TRBJ2-2; 7 bases agree with TRBD1. The junction had 6 bases not matched to a gene; V was cut back by 5 bases and J by 0 bases. CDR3 size: 16 residues. Germline-derived CDR1 and CDR2 are SEHNR and FQNEAQ (reference sequence). The CDR3: CASSITGTANTGELFF. The CDR3, as DNA: TGTGCCAGCAGCATAACCGGGACAGCGAACACCGGGGAGCTGTTTTTT.

The rearrangement uses TRBV24-1 and TRBJ1-5; 8 bases line up with TRBD1. This CDR3 has 16 amino acids. After removal of 4 bases from V and 2 bases from J, the junction contained 6 bases not matched to a gene. Germline V CDR1 and CDR2: KGHDR, SFDVKD. The CDR3 nucleotides read TGTGCCACCAGTGACCCAGGGGGCAGGGGCAATCAGCCCCAGCATTTT. Translated: CATSDPGGRGNQPQHF.

The chain employs TRBV7-9 and TRBJ2-2; D is uncertain. V gave up 2 bases and J gave up 8 bases, with 6 bases separating them. This CDR3 is built from 12 residues. The germline V gene encodes CDR1 SEHNR and CDR2 FQNEAQ (reference sequence). CDR3 DNA sequence: TGTGCCAGCAGCTTATATCGGGGGGAGCTGTTTTTT. It is translated as CASSLYRGELFF.

Many counts were recorded for this clonotype. The CDR3 reads CASSETNYGYTF. In DNA form, the CDR3 reads TGTGCCAGCAGTGAGACTAACTATGGCTACACCTTC. The V and J genes are TRBV12-3 or TRBV12-4 and TRBJ1-2; D not resolved. This CDR3 comprises 12 residues. Trimming shortened V by 5 bases and J by 0 bases, and 4 bases separated the two germline ends.

Only a few counts were recorded for this clonotype. One end of the junction varies from germline; a read error may be responsible. J is TRBJ1-3 and V is TRBV10-3; TRBD1 agrees at 9 bases. Germline V lookup: CDR1 ENHRY, CDR2 SYGVKD. The CDR3 runs 15 residues. CDR3 coding DNA: TGTGCCAGCAGTCGGGACAGGGTGTCTGGAAACACCATATATTTT. Translated, it gives CASSRDRVSGNTIYF.

V and J are TRBV5-5 and TRBJ2-7; TRBD2 matches at 8 bases. Germline V gene sequence: CDR1 SGHKS, CDR2 YYEKEE (reference sequence). There are 14 residues in the CDR3. J gave up 2 bases and V 5 bases, and 6 bases lay outside the gene matches. The CDR3 bases are TGTGCCAGCAGTCACGCGGGGGGCGCCTACGAGCAGTACTTC. It specifies CASSHAGGAYEQYF.

At least ten counts were recorded for this clonotype. One end of the junction fails to match germline, which may point to a read error. The rearrangement links TRBV7-9 to TRBJ2-2; D uncertain. The CDR3 consists of 12 residues. Germline V gives CDR1 SEHNR, CDR2 FQNEAQ (reference sequence). In DNA, the CDR3 is TGCGCCAGCAGCTTGGATTCCGGGGAGCTGTTTTTT. Translated: CASSLDSGELFF. The variable domain in full, with the rest retrieved from reference TRBV7-9 and TRBJ2-2, is DTGVSQNPRHKITKRGQNVTFRCDPISEHNRLYWYRQTLGQGPEFLTYFQNEAQLEKSRLLSDRFSAERPKGSFSTLEIQRTEQGDSAMYLCASSLDSGELFFGEGSRLTVL.

On this clonotype itself: The junction departs from germline at one end; a sequencing error may be responsible. V is TRBV10-2 and J is TRBJ2-2; 10 bases are a match to TRBD2. This CDR3 region has 16 residues. Germline loops: CDR1 WSHSY, CDR2 SAAADI. The CDR3 nucleotides are TGTGCCAGCAGTTCGAGCGGGGGGGCCATTTTAGGGGAGCTGTTTTTT. Translation: CASSSSGGAILGELFF.

This clonotype was recorded many times. The gene calls are TRBV7-9 and TRBJ2-2; a possible D gene is TRBD1 (6 bases). Germline-derived CDR1 and CDR2 are SEHNR and FQNEAQ (reference sequence). Trimming left V 3 bases short and J 7 bases short, with 12 bases between. The CDR3 loop spans 14 amino acids. The CDR3 DNA is TGTGCCAGCAGCTTGTACCAGGGGATCGGGGAGCTGTTTTTT. Translation gives CASSLYQGIGELFF. Full variable domain (outside the CDR3, taken from reference TRBV7-9 and TRBJ2-2): DTGVSQNPRHKITKRGQNVTFRCDPISEHNRLYWYRQTLGQGPEFLTYFQNEAQLEKSRLLSDRFSAERPKGSFSTLEIQRTEQGDSAMYLCASSLYQGIGELFFGEGSRLTVL.